This TCR beta chain comes out of a study of beta chain features in type 1 diabetes. Between the trimmed V and J ends, which lost 2 bases and 5 bases, there was a span of 14 bases. The length of the CDR3 is 15 residues. The germline CDR1 and CDR2 sequences are SGHDT and YYEEEE. Using CD45RO/CCR7/CD25/CD127/CD95/CD27, CD4+ naive, central memory, regulatory and stem cell-like memory cells were sorted. Each population that was sorted was more than 98% pure. To note about this clone: Its antigen remains unknown.

Reverse transcription of all isolated RNA meant that expressed TCRB transcripts were sequenced. Sequenced by immunoSEQ multiplex PCR; TCRdb stores in-frame clones only, minus some. The sample contains hundreds of thousands of clones, 14% of which appear only once. Study-level results: Using cDNA template may skew counts toward highly expressing activated cells.

The chain employs TRBV5-6 and TRBJ2-1; tentative D call: TRBD1 (7 bases). This TCR was recovered from a man aged 25-45 years in good health. Sequencing was carried out using central memory CD4+ T cells from blood. The CDR3 region has the DNA TGTGCCAGCAGCTTCAGGGGGGCAGGCCACAATGAGCAGTTCTTC. Amino acid sequence: CASSFRGAGHNEQFF.